These T cell receptor beta chains were read from a single sample in a study of shared clonotypes between healthy human individuals. The repertoire was sequenced with immunoSEQ multiplex PCR; TCRdb's copy has only in-frame clones and lacks some. Of around 2.3 million clones listed, about 94% are singletons. Material: naive CD4+ T cells sorted from blood. The source of these receptors is a man between 18 and 29 years old in good health. The CDR3 runs from the conserved cysteine through the conserved F or W.

TRBV5-1,TRBJ2-5,CASSLVGDARETQYF
TRBV9,TRBJ2-5,CASSVRAGVAVETQYF
TRBV7-2,TRBJ2-6,CASRKGSSGANVLTF
TRBV7-3,TRBJ2-7,CASSLSPHYEQYF
TRBV29-1,TRBJ2-7,CSVEALAGARSSYEQYF
TRBV5-1,TRBJ2-5,CASRILGTDQETQYF
TRBV30,TRBJ1-2,CAWSPTSYGYTF
TRBV7-9,TRBJ2-7,CASSLGDRPNYEQYF
TRBV30,TRBJ1-1,CAWRLPRDRGTEAFF
TRBV6-1,TRBJ2-2,CASRKGQGNTGELFF
TRBV2,TRBJ2-5,CASSWAPRGQETQYF
TRBV7-9,TRBJ2-3,CASSLSTNTDTQYF
TRBV10-3,TRBJ2-7,CAISTGGDIYEQYF
TRBV7-2,TRBJ2-2,CASSFGANTGELFF
TRBV7-2,TRBJ2-1,CASRTGISSNEQFF
TRBV6-1,TRBJ2-7,CASSPRRGAYEQYF